This record covers a single T cell receptor (beta chain). Its specificity is not known. It is likely a read error, because the conserved phenylalanine at the end of the CDR3 is missing. The DNA is omitted, as the CDR3 cannot be located on it reliably, and the CDR3 follows TCRdb's listing. The sample belongs to a study of T cell responses to AZD1222 COVID-19 vaccine. Assay used: immunoSEQ multiplex PCR; TCRdb lists only in-frame clones, some missing. The top ten hold over 15% of the sample, which has about 150,000 clones, 90% seen once. Study results and limitations: Only after the peak T cell response were repertoires sampled. Reports say nearly half of spike-specific TCRs go after unmutated variant regions. An increase in Spike-specific TCR breadth and depth was observed after two AZD1222 doses. Seropositive status at baseline applied to only six AZD1222 recipients.

Including both end residues, the CDR3 is 10 amino acids long. Sequencing used peripheral blood, obtained on day 0 of AZD1222 vaccination. This chain joins TRBV12-3 or TRBV12-4 and TRBJ1-5; the table's TRBD1 call for D was not verified on the DNA. The clonotype was recovered from an adult in good health. The CDR3 region is CASSHRGREC.